What follows are 23 T cell receptor beta chains derived from one specimen sequenced in a study of T cells in Graves' hyperthyroidism and ophthalmopathy. The CDR3 regions of TCR beta were amplified from RNA transcripts. The HTBI primer set was used in a first-round RT-PCR of the TCR CDR3. TCRdb ran MiXCR on the multiplex PCR reads and lists one entry per CDR3 protein. The sample yields more than 350,000 distinct CDR3 sequences, over 12% seen once. Sequencing was performed on blood. Receptors originate from a woman aged 55-70 years with Graves' ophthalmopathy.

This clonotype was detected once. A much larger clone is a single base away; this may be a read error. This rearrangement joins TRBV5-1 to TRBJ2-2; TRBD2 aligns across 9 bases. This CDR3 comprises 16 residues. Trimming removed 4 bases from V and 2 bases from J; junction bases left unmatched: 6. CDR1 and CDR2 (germline): SGHRS, YFSETQ. The CDR3 reads CASSRPTSGNTGELFF. As DNA, the CDR3 is TGCGCCAGCAGCCGGCCGACTAGCGGAAACACCGGGGAGCTGTTTTTT.

The V and J genes are TRBV6-4 and TRBJ2-5; no definite D call. CDR3 length: 12 amino acids. Germline V gene data show CDR1 as MRHNA and CDR2 as SNTAGT. V was cut by 0 bases and J by 5 bases, with 4 bases left in between. The CDR3 spells CASSDSWETQYF. The CDR3 nucleotides read TGTGCCAGCAGTGACTCTTGGGAGACCCAGTACTTC.

This clonotype was counted many times. The chain has TRBV9 and TRBJ2-5; 7 bases align to TRBD1. The CDR3 runs to 16 residues. V dropped 2 bases and J dropped 5; count of bases not matched to a gene: 12. Germline CDR1 and CDR2: SGDLS and YYNGEE. CDR3: CASSVLGDRARETQYF. The CDR3 nucleotides are TGTGCCAGCAGCGTGTTAGGTGACAGGGCGCGGGAGACCCAGTACTTC. Drawing the rest from reference TRBV9 and TRBJ2-5, the complete variable domain is DSGVTQTPKHLITATGQRVTLRCSPRSGDLSVYWYQQSLDQGLQFLIQYYNGEERAKGNILERFSAQQFPDLHSELNLSSLELGDSALYFCASSVLGDRARETQYFGPGTRLLVL.

The gene calls are TRBV5-1 and TRBJ2-1; D tentatively reads TRBD1 or TRBD2 (5 bases each). CDR1 is SGHRS and CDR2 is YFSETQ in the germline V gene. The CDR3 length is 16 residues. V lost 3 bases and J 8 bases, leaving 21 bases between the germline ends. CDR3 DNA sequence: TGCGCCAGCAGCTCGCGCGGAGAGGGGTTTTGGGATGAGCAGTTCTTC. Translation: CASSSRGEGFWDEQFF.

This clonotype was seen ten or more times. V gene TRBV2 combines with J gene TRBJ2-1; D is possibly TRBD2 (6 bases). This CDR3 region has 14 residues. Trimming took off 7 bases at V and 5 bases at J, with 15 bases between the two ends. The germline CDR1 and CDR2 sequences are SNHLY and FYNNEI. CDR3 amino acids: CASTLSGANNEQFF. The CDR3 DNA sequence: TGTGCCAGCACCCTTAGCGGAGCCAACAATGAGCAGTTCTTC.

This clonotype was seen at least ten times. This sequence joins TRBV3-1 and TRBJ2-3; 7 bases are a match to TRBD2. With V trimmed by 1 base and J by 0 bases, 4 bases remained unmatched. The V gene's germline CDR1 is LGHDT and CDR2 YNNKEL (reference sequence). The CDR3 is 16 residues long. The CDR3 sequence is CASSQGLADSTDTQYF. In nucleotides, the CDR3 is TGTGCCAGCAGCCAAGGGCTAGCGGATAGCACAGATACGCAGTATTTT.

This clonotype was observed a single time. Just one base apart from a much larger clone, this may be a read error. V is TRBV20-1 and J is TRBJ2-2; 8 bases are a match to TRBD2. The CDR3 covers 16 residues. Germline V gene sequence: CDR1 DFQATT, CDR2 SNEGSKA (reference sequence). The J segment lost 9 bases and the V segment lost 2 bases, leaving 14 bases of the junction unmatched. Written as DNA, the CDR3 is TGCAGTGCTAGACCCCGTAGCGGGGAGCAAGGCAGGGAGCTGTTTTTT. This encodes CSARPRSGEQGRELFF.

This clonotype was counted many times. The chain has TRBV15 and TRBJ2-1; TRBD1 or TRBD2 may be the D gene (6 bases each). The germline V gene encodes CDR1 LNHNV and CDR2 YYDKDF (reference sequence). V gave up 1 base and J gave up 0 bases, with 16 bases separating them. This CDR3 spans 18 amino acids. CDR3 residues: CATSRGRGAESSYNEQFF. The CDR3 DNA is TGTGCCACCAGCAGAGGAAGGGGGGCCGAAAGCTCCTACAATGAGCAGTTCTTC.

Ten or more counts support this clonotype. The chain employs TRBV29-1 and TRBJ2-7; 7 bases match TRBD1. V was clipped by 6 bases and J by 0 bases; unmatched bases: 5. The germline CDR1 and CDR2 sequences are SQVTM and ANQGSEA. The CDR3 is made up of 13 amino acids. The CDR3 DNA reads as TGCAGCGTCTTTCGGGACAGCTCCTACGAGCAGTACTTC. Protein sequence: CSVFRDSSYEQYF.

This clonotype was found many times. The V call is TRBV27, the J call TRBJ2-7, with D perhaps TRBD2 (5 bases). The length of the CDR3 is 15 residues. Germline CDR1 is MNHEY and CDR2 is SMNVEV (reference sequence). The ends were cut back, 4 bases at V and 2 bases at J, with 15 bases in the middle. Here the CDR3 DNA reads TGTGCCAGCAGTTCCGGCGAGGGTATGGCCTACGAGCAGTACTTC. Translating it yields CASSSGEGMAYEQYF.

On this clonotype: Sequence at one end of the junction differs from germline and may be a read error. The chain joins TRBV6-1 to TRBJ1-2; no reliable D call. Looked up from germline, CDR1 is MNHNS and CDR2 is SASEGT. The CDR3 consists of 12 residues. The CDR3 coding sequence is TGTGCCTGCAGCCCCGGTAGCTATGGCTACACCTTC. Protein: CACSPGSYGYTF.

This clonotype came up a few times. The DNA of the CDR3 is TGCAGTGCCCGCCCGGGTTATCGGAATCAGCCCCAGCATTTT. Translation: CSARPGYRNQPQHF. The chain has TRBV20-1 and TRBJ1-5; D gene ambiguous. Germline V lookup: CDR1 DFQATT, CDR2 SNEGSKA (reference sequence). V was cut by 6 bases and J by 4 bases, with 16 bases left in between. CDR3 length: 14 amino acids.

This clonotype was observed at least ten times. V and J are TRBV6-1 and TRBJ2-7, with TRBD2 matching over 8 bases. This CDR3 spans 15 amino acids. Looked up from germline, CDR1 is MNHNS and CDR2 is SASEGT. After removal of 5 bases from V and 6 bases from J, the junction contained 12 bases not matched to a gene. CDR3: CASSSRLAGITEQYF. The CDR3 region has the DNA TGTGCCAGCAGTTCCCGTCTAGCGGGCATTACCGAGCAGTACTTC.

In this sample, this clonotype turned up many times. This chain connects TRBV28 to TRBJ1-1; possibly TRBD1 for D (5 bases). Germline CDR1 and CDR2: MDHEN and SYDVKM. CDR3 length equals 14 residues. V lost 6 bases and J 3 bases, leaving 14 bases between the germline ends. For the CDR3, the DNA is TGTGCCAGCAGGCCCGGGACTTTTCACACTGAAGCTTTCTTT. As protein: CASRPGTFHTEAFF.

In its sample, this clonotype was seen many times. The J gene is TRBJ2-7, the V gene TRBV3-1, with 7 nucleotides matching TRBD2. The germline gives CDR1 LGHDT, CDR2 YNNKEL (reference sequence). V dropped 0 bases and J dropped 4; count of bases not matched to a gene: 12. The CDR3 contains 17 residues. The CDR3 here is CASSQDRVAGVPYEQYF. The CDR3 nucleotides are TGTGCCAGCAGCCAAGATAGGGTAGCGGGCGTACCTTACGAGCAGTACTTC.

As for this clonotype: This may come from a read error, since a much larger clone is one base off. V and J are TRBV7-9 and TRBJ1-1; perhaps TRBD1 as D (5 bases). The CDR3 sequence is 12 residues long. Per the germline V gene, CDR1 is SEHNR and CDR2 is FQNEAQ (reference sequence). With 7 bases removed from V and 4 bases from J, the gap between germline ends came to 10 bases. The CDR3 DNA reads TGTGCCAGCATTCGTGACAGCACTGAAGCTTTCTTT. It is translated as CASIRDSTEAFF.

At least ten counts were recorded for this clonotype. The V call is TRBV18, the J call TRBJ2-7, with 13 bases matching TRBD2. CDR3 length: 15 amino acids. Trimming cost V 3 bases and J 4 bases; bases outside gene matches: 3. The germline gives CDR1 KGHSH, CDR2 LQKENI. CDR3 residues: CASSPRTSGSYEQYF. CDR3 bases: TGTGCCAGCTCACCTCGGACTAGCGGGAGTTACGAGCAGTACTTC. The full variable domain, rest sourced from reference TRBV18 and TRBJ2-7, is NAGVMQNPRHLVRRRGQEARLRCSPMKGHSHVYWYRQLPEEGLKFMVYLQKENIIDESGMPKERFSAEFPKEGPSILRIQQVVRGDSAAYFCASSPRTSGSYEQYFGPGTRLTVT.

This clonotype was recorded many times. This rearrangement joins TRBV12-3 or TRBV12-4 to TRBJ2-7; the D gene is possibly TRBD2 (6 bases). The CDR3 is made up of 18 amino acids. The germline V and J ends were trimmed by 3 bases and 0 bases, with 21 bases remaining between them. CDR3 nucleotide sequence: TGTGCCAGCAGTTTTAGCGACATTAGCGGCAGAAGCTCCTACGAGCAGTACTTC. As protein: CASSFSDISGRSSYEQYF.

V usage is TRBV19 and J usage is TRBJ2-7; possible D gene TRBD1, 6 bases. V lost 5 bases, J lost 3 bases, and 14 bases lay in between. CDR1 and CDR2 (germline): LNHDA, SQIVND (reference sequence). This CDR3 has 14 residues. CDR3: CASSPSGHSYEQYF. CDR3 nucleotide sequence: TGTGCCAGTAGTCCTTCGGGACACAGCTACGAGCAGTACTTC.

As concerns this clonotype: This may stem from a read error, because a much larger clone lies one nucleotide away. The J gene is TRBJ2-3, the V gene TRBV3-1; TRBD2 agrees at 10 bases. The CDR3 contains 16 residues. Germline CDR1 is LGHDT and CDR2 is YNNKEL (reference sequence). The CDR3 nucleotides are TGTGCCAACAGCCAAGACGTAGCGGGAGGTGCAGATACGCAGTATTTT. Encoded protein: CANSQDVAGGADTQYF.

This clonotype was detected many times. The chain joins TRBV12-3 or TRBV12-4 to TRBJ1-1, with 8 bases fitting TRBD1. This CDR3 contains 14 residues. Trimming took 3 bases from V and 1 from J; bases not matched to a gene: 1. DNA of the CDR3: TGTGCCAGCAGTTTTGGGACAGGGAACACTGAAGCTTTCTTT. Amino acid sequence: CASSFGTGNTEAFF.

The table lists this clonotype with many counts. This chain uses TRBV6-2 or TRBV6-3 with TRBJ2-7; 9 bases are shared with TRBD2. CDR1 is MNHEY and CDR2 is SVGEGT in the germline V gene. The CDR3 is made up of 16 amino acids. V lost 0 bases and J lost 6; bases outside the gene matches: 9. The CDR3 nucleotides are TGTGCCAGCAGTTACTCGACTAGCGGAAAGGGGCGCGAGCAGTACTTC. It is translated as CASSYSTSGKGREQYF.

This clonotype appeared many times. This sequence joins TRBV11-2 and TRBJ2-7; TRBD2 might be the D (6 bases). Germline assignment: CDR1 SGHAT and CDR2 FQNNGV. Trimming took off 1 base at V and 4 bases at J, with 20 bases between the two ends. The CDR3 totals 17 residues. CDR3 loop: CASSLGGLSGVPYEQYF. In DNA, the CDR3 is TGTGCCAGCAGCTTAGGTGGGCTATCGGGAGTTCCATACGAGCAGTACTTC.